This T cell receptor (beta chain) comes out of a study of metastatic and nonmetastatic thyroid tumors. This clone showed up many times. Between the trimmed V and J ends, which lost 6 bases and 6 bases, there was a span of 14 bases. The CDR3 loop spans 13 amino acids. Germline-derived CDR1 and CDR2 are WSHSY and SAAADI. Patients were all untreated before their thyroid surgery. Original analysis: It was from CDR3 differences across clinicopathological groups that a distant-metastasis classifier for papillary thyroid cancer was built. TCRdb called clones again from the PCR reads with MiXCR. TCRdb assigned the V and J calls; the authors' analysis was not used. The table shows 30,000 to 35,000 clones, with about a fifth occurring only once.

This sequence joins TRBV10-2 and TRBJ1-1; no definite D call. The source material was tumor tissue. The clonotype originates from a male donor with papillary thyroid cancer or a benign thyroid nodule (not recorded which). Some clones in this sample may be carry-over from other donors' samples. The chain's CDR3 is CASRDLNTPEAFF. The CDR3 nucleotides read TGCGCCAGCAGGGACCTGAATACCCCTGAAGCTTTCTTT.